What follows are 8 T cell receptor beta chains derived from one specimen sequenced in a study of T cell responses to AZD1222 COVID-19 vaccine (dated by TCRdb to 2020 to 2023). The time point label corresponds to: about 28 days (+/-7) after the second vaccine dose. Receptor amplification or capture employed the immunoSEQ multiplex PCR assay. The source is immuneACCESS, and TCRdb retained only in-frame sequences with V and J called. Part of the clones is not carried over; for the studies checked, unresolved V genes explain less than half of this, and the remainder is unexplained. The sample profile shows some 79,000 clones; 80% to 90% of them were found once. Roughly an eighth of the sample comes from the top ten. Sequencing used peripheral blood, obtained 28 days after the second AZD1222 dose. Receptors originate from an adult who received the AZD1222 COVID-19 vaccine.

The chain combines TRBV5-6 with TRBJ2-1, with 10 bases that match TRBD2. Germline V CDR1 and CDR2: SGHDT, YYEEEE. The trim removed 1 base at V and 10 bases at J, leaving 8 bases unmatched. The CDR3 runs 15 residues. CDR3 region: CASSLSSGSLGEQFF. As DNA, the CDR3 is TGTGCCAGCAGCTTGTCTAGCGGGAGCTTAGGGGAGCAGTTCTTC.

This clone was counted only a few times. The V gene is TRBV19, the J gene TRBJ2-2; 8 nucleotides match TRBD2. V shed 6 bases and J 3 bases; nucleotides not matched to a gene: 3. Germline-derived CDR1 and CDR2 are LNHDA and SQIVND (reference sequence). CDR3 length equals 14 residues. Written as DNA, the CDR3 is TGTGCCAGTAGACAGCGGGAGCACACCGGGGAGCTGTTTTTT. Translation: CASRQREHTGELFF.

This rearrangement joins TRBV7-2 to TRBJ1-1; 7 nucleotides line up with TRBD1. V dropped 3 bases and J dropped 1; count of bases not matched to a gene: 2. This CDR3 region has 14 residues. The germline V gene has CDR1 SGHTA and CDR2 FQGNSA. In nucleotides, the CDR3 is TGTGCCAGCAGCTTGGGACAGCAGAACACTGAAGCTTTCTTT. It translates to CASSLGQQNTEAFF.

The rearrangement uses TRBV7-2 and TRBJ2-5; no reliable D call. Deletions cut 1 base from V and 4 bases from J, with 7 bases between. Germline V gene data show CDR1 as SGHTA and CDR2 as FQGNSA. This CDR3 is 13 amino acids long. In DNA form, the CDR3 reads TGTGCCAGCAGCTTAGGGGCTTTAGAGACCCAGTACTTC. Protein: CASSLGALETQYF.

This chain connects TRBV29-1 to TRBJ2-5; weak D call: TRBD2 (5 bases). The CDR3 sequence is 15 residues long. With 1 base removed from V and 0 bases from J, the gap between germline ends came to 12 bases. Germline assignment: CDR1 SQVTM and CDR2 ANQGSEA. In DNA, the CDR3 is TGCAGCGTTGAAGTAGAGGGTCGATACCAAGAGACCCAGTACTTC. Translated, it gives CSVEVEGRYQETQYF.

The J gene is TRBJ1-6, the V gene TRBV3-1 (or the pseudogene TRBV3-2); D not resolved. V shed 1 base and J shed 1 base, with 8 bases lying between them. CDR1 LGHDT and CDR2 YNNKEL come from the germline V gene (reference sequence). The CDR3 sequence is 16 residues long. The CDR3 protein is CASSQVGKSYNSPLHF. DNA for the CDR3: TGTGCCAGCAGCCAAGTCGGGAAATCCTATAATTCACCCCTCCACTTT.

The V gene is TRBV3-1 (or the pseudogene TRBV3-2), the J gene TRBJ1-3, with TRBD1 identical over 9 bases. Trimming at V came to 3 bases and at J to 10 bases, leaving 1 base not matched to a gene. This CDR3 has 12 residues. CDR1 is LGHDT, CDR2 YNNKEL, per germline (reference sequence). The CDR3 DNA reads TGTGCCAGCAGCCAGGGACAGGGTACCATATATTTT. It codes for CASSQGQGTIYF.

The chain carries TRBV5-4 and TRBJ1-2, with 12 positions matching TRBD1. J lost 8 bases, V lost 3 bases, and 8 bases had no gene match. Germline V lookup: CDR1 SGHNT, CDR2 YYREEE (reference sequence). This CDR3 contains 15 residues. The CDR3 loop is CASSSGTGGASGYTF. CDR3 DNA: TGTGCCAGCAGCTCGGGGACAGGGGGCGCATCCGGCTACACCTTC.